This T cell receptor beta chain emerged from a study of T cell changes during pregnancy in multiple sclerosis. The method was immunoSEQ multiplex PCR; TCRdb's version includes in-frame clones alone and lacks a portion of them. The data hold under 50,000 clones, with about 95% observed a single time. The J segment lost 7 bases and the V segment lost 5 bases, leaving 13 bases of the junction unmatched. CDR1 and CDR2 (germline): GTSNPN, SVGIG (reference sequence). The CDR3 is 14 residues long. Sample: CD8+ T cells from peripheral blood mononuclear cells, taken in the first trimester of pregnancy. This TCR was recovered from a female donor with multiple sclerosis, enrolled in a pregnancy study. The chain recombines TRBV30 with TRBJ1-1, with 7 bases aligning to TRBD1. CDR3 sequence (DNA): TGTGCCTGGGGAAAACCGGGACAGCACCTTGAAGCTTTCTTT. Translated: CAWGKPGQHLEAFF.